These 31 T cell receptor beta chains came from one sample sequenced in a study of T cells in localized non-small cell lung cancer. Generated by immunoSEQ multiplex PCR, the TCRdb table keeps only in-frame clones and is missing some. The sample shows 2,000 to 2,500 clones, 25% to 35% of them seen only once. The sequencing used lung tumor tissue, collected before any cancer treatment. The receptor source for this set is a male donor aged 60 or over with stage III lung adenocarcinoma.

Relative to its sample, this clone is medium-sized. V is TRBV7-2 and J is TRBJ2-7; D may be TRBD1 (5 bases). V gave up 0 bases and J gave up 6 bases, with 9 bases separating them. Germline V gene data show CDR1 as SGHTA and CDR2 as FQGNSA. The CDR3 runs to 13 residues. CDR3: CASSLARVGEQYF. CDR3 DNA sequence: TGTGCCAGCAGCTTAGCCAGGGTAGGCGAGCAGTACTTC.

This clone appeared a few times. The V and J genes are TRBV9 and TRBJ2-5; D may be TRBD1 or TRBD2 (6 bases each). The V end was cut by 6 bases, the J end by 5 bases, with 17 bases between. The CDR3 spans 14 residues. The germline CDR1 and CDR2 sequences are SGDLS and YYNGEE. The CDR3 here is CASTRDGGGETQYF. The DNA of the CDR3 is TGTGCCAGCACCCGGGACGGAGGGGGGGAGACCCAGTACTTC.

This clone counts as medium-sized. The rearrangement uses TRBV11-3 and TRBJ1-4; D remains ambiguous. Trimming shortened V by 4 bases and J by 5 bases, and 20 bases separated the two germline ends. The CDR3 sequence is 17 residues long. CDR1 SGHNT and CDR2 YENEEA come from the germline V gene. The CDR3 sequence is CASSSSDTALWNEKLFF. CDR3 DNA: TGTGCCAGCAGCTCCTCCGACACAGCCCTGTGGAATGAAAAACTGTTTTTT.

The chain uses TRBV5-1 and TRBJ2-6; D is undetermined. Trimming took off 4 bases at V and 1 base at J, with 9 bases between the two ends. This CDR3 spans 15 amino acids. Germline values: CDR1 SGHRS, CDR2 YFSETQ. DNA for the CDR3: TGCGCCAGCAGCCCGAGCCAGTCTGGGGCCAACGTCCTGACTTTC. Protein: CASSPSQSGANVLTF.

V gene TRBV6-8 combines with J gene TRBJ2-1; D is uncertain. This CDR3 has 14 residues. Trimming took 5 bases from V and 3 from J, leaving 11 bases between them. Germline CDR1 MNHGY, CDR2 SAAAGT. The CDR3 is CASSLGRIYNEQFF. DNA of the CDR3: TGTGCCAGCAGTCTCGGACGTATCTACAATGAGCAGTTCTTC.

This clone was observed a handful of times. The chain employs TRBV11-3 and TRBJ2-1; 11 nucleotides align to TRBD2. Per germline, CDR1 SGHNT and CDR2 YENEEA. The junction had 9 bases not matched to a gene; V was cut back by 3 bases and J by 5 bases. There are 17 residues in the CDR3. The CDR3 spells CASSFAPLAGGHNEQFF. The CDR3 region has the DNA TGTGCCAGCAGCTTCGCCCCCCTAGCGGGGGGCCACAATGAGCAGTTCTTC.

The chain is built from TRBV9 and TRBJ1-1; D is uncertain. CDR1 and CDR2 from the germline V gene are SGDLS and YYNGEE. The CDR3 has 13 residues. V gave up 0 bases and J gave up 1 base, with 4 bases separating them. For the CDR3, the DNA is TGTGCCAGCAGCGTAGGGAGGAACACTGAAGCTTTCTTT. As protein: CASSVGRNTEAFF.

V gene TRBV6-8 combines with J gene TRBJ1-2, with 7 bases that match TRBD1. The CDR3 has 12 residues. Germline values: CDR1 MNHGY, CDR2 SAAAGT. The trim removed 6 bases at V and 7 bases at J, leaving 5 bases unmatched. The CDR3 sequence is CASRLQGSGYTF. Written as DNA, the CDR3 is TGTGCCAGCAGATTACAGGGGAGTGGCTACACCTTC.

This sequence joins TRBV29-1 and TRBJ2-7; D is possibly TRBD2 (6 bases). V gave up 6 bases and J gave up 1 base, with 16 bases separating them. The germline V gene has CDR1 SQVTM and CDR2 ANQGSEA. This CDR3 is 14 amino acids long. The CDR3 loop is CSVITSFGSYEQYF. The CDR3 nucleotides read TGCAGCGTCATCACTAGCTTCGGGTCCTACGAGCAGTACTTC.

The rearrangement links TRBV27 to TRBJ2-7; D is possibly TRBD1 (5 bases). The V end lost 0 bases, the J end lost 3 bases, and 6 bases lay between the germline ends. The CDR3 covers 13 residues. Germline-derived CDR1 and CDR2 are MNHEY and SMNVEV (reference sequence). The CDR3 spells CASSLSGDYEQYF. In nucleotides, the CDR3 is TGTGCCAGCAGTTTATCAGGGGACTACGAGCAGTACTTC.

This clone is labeled large (0.1 to 1%). The rearrangement links TRBV28 to TRBJ1-2; 7 nucleotides align to TRBD1. With 5 bases clipped from V and 0 bases from J, the junction kept 9 bases outside the gene matches. The CDR3 is made up of 16 amino acids. Per germline, CDR1 MDHEN and CDR2 SYDVKM. CDR3: CASSPQKTGPNYGYTF. CDR3 sequence (DNA): TGTGCCAGCAGTCCCCAGAAGACAGGGCCTAACTATGGCTACACCTTC.

V is TRBV5-1 and J is TRBJ2-7; TRBD2 matches 10 bases. The length of the CDR3 is 14 residues. After removal of 0 bases from V and 6 bases from J, the junction contained 3 bases not matched to a gene. In germline, CDR1 is SGHRS, CDR2 YFSETQ. The CDR3 nucleotides read TGCGCCAGCAGCTTGGCAGCTAGCGGGAGCGAGCAGTACTTC. This gives the protein CASSLAASGSEQYF. Filled out from reference TRBV5-1 and TRBJ2-7, the complete variable domain reads KAGVTQTPRYLIKTRGQQVTLSCSPISGHRSVSWYQQTPGQGLQFLFEYFSETQRNKGNFPGRFSGRQFSNSRSEMNVSTLELGDSALYLCASSLAASGSEQYFGPGTRLTVT.

Judged by abundance, this clone is medium-sized. The junction does not match germline at one end; this may be a read error. This chain uses TRBV7-1 with TRBJ2-3, with D perhaps being TRBD1 or TRBD2 (5 bases each). TRBV7-1 is an ORF for which the function is uncertain. This CDR3 comprises 13 residues. CDR3: CASSSGTSDTQYF. CDR3 nucleotides: TGTGCCAGCAGTTCAGGGACCTCAGATACGCAGTATTTT.

The rearrangement links TRBV23-1 to TRBJ2-7, with a tentative D call TRBD1 (6 bases). TRBV23-1 is filed as an ORF, its function uncertain. The germline V and J ends were trimmed by 6 bases and 8 bases, with 17 bases remaining between them. This CDR3 contains 13 residues. The CDR3 DNA reads as TGCGCCAGCAGCCTTTCGGACAGTCCTAAGCAGTACTTC. Its translation: CASSLSDSPKQYF.

The chain joins TRBV5-1 to TRBJ1-2; 8 nucleotides match TRBD1. Germline CDR1 is SGHRS and CDR2 is YFSETQ. CDR3 length: 14 residues. V lost 4 bases and J lost 8; bases outside the gene matches: 10. CDR3 bases: TGCGCCAGCAGCCCTGACAGGGGCCAGGGGGGCTACACCTTC. Amino acid sequence: CASSPDRGQGGYTF.

By sample share, this clone is medium-sized (0.01 to 0.1%). V usage is TRBV6-8 and J usage is TRBJ1-5; possible D gene TRBD1, 5 bases. Germline CDR1 and CDR2: MNHGY and SAAAGT. There are 14 residues in the CDR3. Trimming cost V 5 bases and J 2 bases, with 10 bases left between them. DNA of the CDR3: TGTGCCAGCAGTGATCGGGGCGGCAATCAGCCCCAGCATTTT. It is translated as CASSDRGGNQPQHF.

The genes are TRBV6-8 and TRBJ2-7, with D possibly being TRBD1 or TRBD2 (5 bases each). CDR1 is MNHGY, CDR2 SAAAGT, per germline. V gave up 6 bases and J gave up 5 bases, with 23 bases separating them. The CDR3 has 16 amino acids. The CDR3 spells CASSFPSGGFEDEQYF. CDR3 DNA sequence: TGTGCCAGCAGCTTCCCCTCTGGGGGTTTTGAAGACGAGCAGTACTTC.

The chain employs TRBV7-5 and TRBJ2-7; TRBD2 reflects the table's D call only, with no check against the DNA. TRBV7-5 is listed as a pseudogene. The length of the CDR3 is 15 residues. Here the CDR3 DNA reads TGTGCCAGCAGCGCCCGAGGGACTGAGACCTACGAGCAGTACTTC. Translating it yields CASSARGTETYEQYF.

In its sample, this clone was seen once. The gene calls are TRBV28 and TRBJ2-4; 12 bases line up with TRBD1. CDR1 is MDHEN and CDR2 is SYDVKM in the germline V gene. The CDR3 runs to 16 residues. Trimming at V came to 6 bases and at J to 16 bases, leaving 19 bases not matched to a gene. In nucleotides, the CDR3 is TGTGCCAGCAGACAAATACCGGGACAGGGGGCGACAAGGGCTTACTTC. This gives the protein CASRQIPGQGATRAYF.

V and J are TRBV28 and TRBJ1-2; D not certain. Per germline, CDR1 MDHEN and CDR2 SYDVKM. The ends were cut back, 4 bases at V and 4 bases at J, with 16 bases in the middle. The CDR3 consists of 15 residues. CDR3 residues: CASSWPEGQSYGYTF. The CDR3 coding sequence is TGTGCCAGCAGTTGGCCAGAGGGTCAGAGCTATGGCTACACCTTC.

The chain links TRBV19 to TRBJ2-2; TRBD1 agrees at 9 bases. The junction had 3 bases not matched to a gene; V was cut back by 1 base and J by 6 bases. The germline gives CDR1 LNHDA, CDR2 SQIVND (reference sequence). The CDR3 length is 15 residues. CDR3 residues: CASSIANRGPGELFF. Written as DNA, the CDR3 is TGTGCCAGTAGTATAGCGAACAGGGGGCCCGGGGAGCTGTTTTTT.

This clone was observed a handful of times. The chain has TRBV18 and TRBJ2-5, with 7 positions matching TRBD2. The trim removed 6 bases at V and 5 bases at J, leaving 9 bases unmatched. CDR3 length: 14 residues. CDR1 and CDR2 from the germline V gene are KGHSH and LQKENI. CDR3 coding DNA: TGTGCCAGCTCGCAGACTAGCATCCCGGAGACCCAGTACTTC. Its protein product is CASSQTSIPETQYF.

A few counts support this clone. The chain recombines TRBV16 with TRBJ2-7; possible D gene TRBD1, 5 bases. Looked up from germline, CDR1 is KGHSY and CDR2 is FQNENV. Deletions cut 1 base from V and 0 bases from J, with 13 bases between. The CDR3 length is 16 residues. CDR3 nucleotide sequence: TGTGCCAGCAGCCAATTCCCTAGGGGAAGCTCCTACGAGCAGTACTTC. Residues: CASSQFPRGSSYEQYF.

The genes are TRBV6-8 and TRBJ2-1; 8 positions agree with TRBD2. This CDR3 has 15 residues. V lost 5 bases to trimming and J lost 5 bases; unmatched junction nucleotides: 8. Looked up from germline, CDR1 is MNHGY and CDR2 is SAAAGT. CDR3 in DNA: TGTGCCAGCAGTCCGGGACTAGGGGGAAACAATGAGCAGTTCTTC. It is translated as CASSPGLGGNNEQFF.

By share, this clone ranks as medium-sized. The chain joins TRBV6-8 to TRBJ2-7; D ambiguous. Trimming cost V 0 bases and J 6 bases, with 9 bases left between them. Germline V gives CDR1 MNHGY, CDR2 SAAAGT. The CDR3 sequence is 13 residues long. The DNA of the CDR3 is TGTGCCAGCAGTTACTCCGGAGACGGCGAGCAGTACTTC. The encoded protein is CASSYSGDGEQYF.

This sequence joins TRBV6-8 and TRBJ1-2; D unresolved. Trimming removed 6 bases from V and 3 bases from J, with 14 bases in between. Germline CDR1 and CDR2: MNHGY and SAAAGT. This CDR3 region has 14 residues. CDR3: CASRQPPDHYGYTF. CDR3 DNA sequence: TGTGCCAGCAGGCAACCACCAGACCACTATGGCTACACCTTC.

J is TRBJ1-1 and V is TRBV6-8; the D is unclear. Trimming took off 5 bases at V and 0 bases at J, with 7 bases between the two ends. Germline loops: CDR1 MNHGY, CDR2 SAAAGT. CDR3 length equals 13 residues. The CDR3 is CASSTTLNTEAFF. The CDR3 nucleotides read TGTGCCAGCAGTACCACGCTGAACACTGAAGCTTTCTTT.

This clone is classed as medium-sized. The gene calls are TRBV5-1 and TRBJ1-4; tentative D call: TRBD1 (6 bases). From germline, CDR1 is SGHRS and CDR2 YFSETQ. Trimming shortened V by 4 bases and J by 3 bases, and 13 bases separated the two germline ends. This CDR3 region has 15 residues. This chain's CDR3 is CASSRTTGPNEKLFF. CDR3 in DNA: TGCGCCAGCAGCCGGACGACAGGACCTAATGAAAAACTGTTTTTT.

The rearrangement links TRBV11-3 to TRBJ2-3, with TRBD2 matching 14 bases. Germline lookup yields CDR1 SGHNT and CDR2 YENEEA. Losses at the gene ends were 5 bases for V and 3 bases for J; bases not matched to a gene: 4. The CDR3 sequence is 16 residues long. CDR3 coding DNA: TGTGCCAGCAGCACGACTAGCGGGGGGGCAACAGATACGCAGTATTTT. Residues: CASSTTSGGATDTQYF. The complete variable domain, with remaining parts taken from reference TRBV11-3 and TRBJ2-3, reads EAGVVQSPRYKIIEKKQPVAFWCNPISGHNTLYWYLQNLGQGPELLIRYENEEAVDDSQLPKDRFSAERLKGVDSTLKIQPAELGDSAVYLCASSTTSGGATDTQYFGPGTRLTVL.

The chain is built from TRBV18 and TRBJ2-7; D call uncertain. The CDR3 consists of 13 residues. V lost 0 bases, J lost 0 bases, and 3 bases lay in between. Germline V gene sequence: CDR1 KGHSH, CDR2 LQKENI. The CDR3 sequence: CASSPPSSYEQYF. The CDR3 DNA follows: TGTGCCAGCTCACCACCTAGCTCCTACGAGCAGTACTTC.

V usage is TRBV15 and J usage is TRBJ2-7; TRBD1 agrees at 7 bases. The V and J ends lost 2 bases and 5 bases, in that order; junction bases with no gene match: 9. The CDR3 has 15 amino acids. Germline V gives CDR1 LNHNV, CDR2 YYDKDF (reference sequence). The CDR3 coding sequence is TGTGCCACCAGCAGATCCGACAGGGTGTACGACGAGCAGTACTTC. Its translation is CATSRSDRVYDEQYF.